The present entry profiles one T cell receptor beta chain with its context. No antigen is known for it. This sample stems from a study of memory CD4+ T cells and cytomegalovirus serostatus. The CDR3 loop spans 13 amino acids. V was pared by 3 bases and J by 4 bases, with 7 bases between. Germline V gives CDR1 LNHDA, CDR2 SQIVND (reference sequence). Per the study methods: Out-of-frame sequences were removed, leaving 2 million to 2.5 million distinct TCRbeta sequences. TCRdb's table, derived via immunoSEQ multiplex PCR, lists solely in-frame clones and lacks some. V and J calls and clone size follow that table, whereas D and trimming were derived from the DNA. The data hold under 40,000 clones, with about 80% observed a single time. Single viable CD3+CD4+CD8-CD45RO+ cells were sorted as the memory CD4+ T cells. After thawing, CD4+ T cells were positively selected. Study-wide results and limits: Of under 200 reported CMV TCRbeta sequences, about 70 were found in memory CD4+ repertoires.

The gene calls are TRBV19 and TRBJ1-3, with D uncertain. The sequence came from an adult in good health and CMV-seropositive. The source material was memory CD4+ T cells from blood. The CDR3 protein is CASSINPGNTIYF. The CDR3 coding sequence is TGTGCCAGTAGTATCAACCCCGGAAACACCATATATTTT. The entire variable domain, with the rest obtained from reference TRBV19 and TRBJ1-3, is as follows: DGGITQSPKYLFRKEGQNVTLSCEQNLNHDAMYWYRQDPGQGLRLIYYSQIVNDFQKGDIAEGYSVSREKKESFPLTVTSAQKNPTAFYLCASSINPGNTIYFGEGSWLTVV.